This T cell receptor beta chain was captured in a study of response to subunit inactivated influenza vaccine. General study findings and limits: The authors proposed limited new T cell recruitment per seasonal influenza vaccination.

Only a few counts were recorded for this clonotype. Its matching antigen is unknown. V was clipped by 0 bases and J by 4 bases, with 16 bases between them. Germline CDR1 SGHDT, CDR2 YYEEEE. The CDR3 is 16 amino acids. TCRdb used MiXCR to reprocess the RT-PCR reads, holding one entry per CDR3 protein. The sample has roughly 570,000 distinct CDR3 sequences; about 14% are singletons. The rearrangement links TRBV5-6 to TRBJ1-1; D gene unclear. The source is a man aged 45-60 years who received an inactivated influenza vaccine. The source material was PBMCs from blood, sampled 11 to 12 days after vaccination. The chain's CDR3 is CASSLDTRIGGTEAFF. The DNA of the CDR3 is TGTGCCAGCAGCTTGGACACCAGGATCGGTGGCACTGAAGCTTTCTTT.